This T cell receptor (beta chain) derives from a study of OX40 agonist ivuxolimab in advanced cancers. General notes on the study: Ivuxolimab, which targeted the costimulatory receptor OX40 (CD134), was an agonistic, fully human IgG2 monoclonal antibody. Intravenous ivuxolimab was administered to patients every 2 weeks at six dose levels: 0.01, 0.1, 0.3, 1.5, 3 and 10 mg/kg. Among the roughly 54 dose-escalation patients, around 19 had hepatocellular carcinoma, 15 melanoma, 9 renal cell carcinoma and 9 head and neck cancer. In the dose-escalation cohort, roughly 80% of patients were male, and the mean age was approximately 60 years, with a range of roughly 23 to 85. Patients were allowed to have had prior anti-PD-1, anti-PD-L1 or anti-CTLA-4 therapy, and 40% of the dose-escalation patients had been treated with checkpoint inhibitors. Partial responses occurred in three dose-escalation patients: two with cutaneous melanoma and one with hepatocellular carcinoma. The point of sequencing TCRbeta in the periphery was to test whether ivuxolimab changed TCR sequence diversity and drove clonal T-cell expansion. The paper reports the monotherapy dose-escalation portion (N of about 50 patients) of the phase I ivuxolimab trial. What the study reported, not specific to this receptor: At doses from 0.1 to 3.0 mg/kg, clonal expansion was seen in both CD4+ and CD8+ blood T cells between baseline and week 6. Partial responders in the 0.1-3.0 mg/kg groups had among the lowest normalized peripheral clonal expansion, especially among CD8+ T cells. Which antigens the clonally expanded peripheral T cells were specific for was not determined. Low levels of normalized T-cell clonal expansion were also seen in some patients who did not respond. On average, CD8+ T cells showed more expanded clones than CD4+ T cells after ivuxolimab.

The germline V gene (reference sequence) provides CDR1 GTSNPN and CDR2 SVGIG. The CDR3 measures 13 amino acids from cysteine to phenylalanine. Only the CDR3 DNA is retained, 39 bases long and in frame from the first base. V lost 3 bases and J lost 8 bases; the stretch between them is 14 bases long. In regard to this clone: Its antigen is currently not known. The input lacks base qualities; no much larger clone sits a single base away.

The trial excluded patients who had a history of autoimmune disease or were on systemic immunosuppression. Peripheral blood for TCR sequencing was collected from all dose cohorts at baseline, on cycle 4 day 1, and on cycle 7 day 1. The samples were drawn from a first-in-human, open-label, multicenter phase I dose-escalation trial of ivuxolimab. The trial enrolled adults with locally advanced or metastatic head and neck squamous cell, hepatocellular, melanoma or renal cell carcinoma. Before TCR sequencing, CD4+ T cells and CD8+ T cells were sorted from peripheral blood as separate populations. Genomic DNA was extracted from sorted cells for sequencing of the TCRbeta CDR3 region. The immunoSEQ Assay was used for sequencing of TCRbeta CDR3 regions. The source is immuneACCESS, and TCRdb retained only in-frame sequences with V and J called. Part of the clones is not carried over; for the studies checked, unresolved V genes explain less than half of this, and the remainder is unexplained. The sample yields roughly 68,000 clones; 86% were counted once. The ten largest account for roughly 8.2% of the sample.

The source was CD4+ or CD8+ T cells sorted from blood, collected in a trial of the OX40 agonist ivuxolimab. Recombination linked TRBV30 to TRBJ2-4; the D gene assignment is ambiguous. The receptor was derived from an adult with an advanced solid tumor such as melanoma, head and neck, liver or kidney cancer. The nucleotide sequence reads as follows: TGTGCCTGGAGAGTCCGGGCTGGACACATTCAGTACTTC. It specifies CAWRVRAGHIQYF.